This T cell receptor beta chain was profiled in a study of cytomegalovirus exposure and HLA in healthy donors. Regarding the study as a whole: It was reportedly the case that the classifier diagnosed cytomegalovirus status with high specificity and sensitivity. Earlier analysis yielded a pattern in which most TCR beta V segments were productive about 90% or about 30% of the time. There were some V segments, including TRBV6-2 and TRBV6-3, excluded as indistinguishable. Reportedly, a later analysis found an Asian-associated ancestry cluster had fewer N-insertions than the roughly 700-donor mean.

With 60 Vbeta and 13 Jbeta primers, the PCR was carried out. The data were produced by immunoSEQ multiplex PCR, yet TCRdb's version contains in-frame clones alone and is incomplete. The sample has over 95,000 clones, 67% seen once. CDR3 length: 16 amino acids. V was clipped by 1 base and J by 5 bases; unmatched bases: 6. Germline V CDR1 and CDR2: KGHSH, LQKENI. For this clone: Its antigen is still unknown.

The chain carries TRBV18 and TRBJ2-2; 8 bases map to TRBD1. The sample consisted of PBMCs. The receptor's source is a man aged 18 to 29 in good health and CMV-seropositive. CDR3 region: CASSPLYGQGTGELFF. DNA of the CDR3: TGTGCCAGCTCACCACTGTATGGACAGGGAACCGGGGAGCTGTTTTTT.